Listed below are T cell receptor beta chains from one sample, sequenced in a study of blood T cell repertoires in COVID-19. Method: immunoSEQ multiplex PCR; TCRdb's copy keeps in-frame clones and lacks some. The sample lists about 350,000 clones, approximately 90% seen once, with 3.9% in the top ten. Sequences were obtained from peripheral blood. The origin of the receptors is a woman aged 55-69 years with COVID-19, enrolled during active disease. Each CDR3 is given with its conserved first and last residue. The order of the fields is V gene, J gene, D gene, clone size, CDR3 DNA, CDR3 protein. The D gene is left open where the match is weak. Clone sizes are given selectively: once, few, many, or a class where the clone is expanded.

TRBV9,TRBJ2-7,TRBD1,-,TGTGCCAGCAGCGTAGGGACAGGGGTCCTGGCCGCTTCCTACGAGCAGTACTTC,CASSVGTGVLAASYEQYF
TRBV6-2/TRBV6-3,TRBJ2-7,TRBD2,-,TGTGCCAGCATCCCCGGCGGGGGGAGGTTCTACGAGCAGTACTTC,CASIPGGGRFYEQYF
TRBV19,TRBJ1-4,-,-,TGTGCCAGTAGTACATCGAGCCAGGGGTTCTTTAATGAAAAACTGTTTTTT,CASSTSSQGFFNEKLFF
TRBV7-2,TRBJ2-4,-,-,TGTGCCAGCAGCTTGCCGAGGGAGGATCTAGCCAAAAACATTCAGTACTTC,CASSLPREDLAKNIQYF
TRBV6-6,TRBJ1-1,-,-,TGTGCCAGCCAGCGACAGATAAACACTGAAGCTTTCTTT,CASQRQINTEAFF
TRBV3-1/TRBV3-2,TRBJ1-2,-,-,TGTGCCAGCAGCCAAGTGGGGCGGGGGTCCGGGAGGATAAACTATGGCTACACCTTC,CASSQVGRGSGRINYGYTF
TRBV4-1,TRBJ2-7,-,once,TGCGCCAGCAGCCAAGCCGGGTACTCCTACGAGCAGTACTTC,CASSQAGYSYEQYF
TRBV24-1,TRBJ1-5,-,-,TGTGCCACCAGTGACCCGCGGGGATATAGCAATCAGCCCCAGCATTTT,CATSDPRGYSNQPQHF
TRBV6-1,TRBJ2-1,-,once,TGTGCCAGCAGTGAAAAATCCGGGAGAGATGAGCAGTTCTTC,CASSEKSGRDEQFF
TRBV3-1/TRBV3-2,TRBJ1-6,-,-,TGTGCCAGCAGCCAATGGGTGGAGAATTCACCCCTCCACTTT,CASSQWVENSPLHF
TRBV27,TRBJ1-5,-,-,TGTGCCAGCAGTTCGCAGGACAGCCTATATAGCAATCAGCCCCAGCATTTT,CASSSQDSLYSNQPQHF
TRBV19,TRBJ1-5,TRBD1,-,TGTGCCAGTAGTATAGGGAGGACAGGGGGCGGTCAGCCCCAGCATTTT,CASSIGRTGGGQPQHF
TRBV6-5,TRBJ1-2,-,-,TGTGCCAGCAGGCCCGGGGGGCGGGACTATGGCTACACCTTC,CASRPGGRDYGYTF
TRBV10-2,TRBJ2-6,TRBD2,-,TGCGCCAGCAGTGAGCCCCTAGCGGGGTCCAGCTCTGGGGCCAACGTCCTGACTTTC,CASSEPLAGSSSGANVLTF
TRBV7-9,TRBJ2-4,-,-,-,CASSSSASSGNIQYF
TRBV19,TRBJ2-6,TRBD2,-,TGTGCCAGTAGTTCACCAGGCGGGGGTTCCGGGGCCAACGTCCTGACTTTC,CASSSPGGGSGANVLTF
TRBV6-4,TRBJ1-5,-,-,TGTGCCAGCAGTGAGACGGGGGGCAATCAGCCCCAGCATTTT,CASSETGGNQPQHF
TRBV5-1,TRBJ1-1,-,-,TGCGCCAGCAGCTTGGTCGTCGGGGGGACTGAAGCTTTCTTT,CASSLVVGGTEAFF
TRBV5-1,TRBJ1-2,-,-,TGCGCCAGCCGCCGGGAAGAGTATGGCTACACCTTC,CASRREEYGYTF
TRBV28,TRBJ1-1,TRBD1,-,TGTGCCAGCAGTTCTATGGGGACAGCGAACACTGAAGCTTTCTTT,CASSSMGTANTEAFF
TRBV2,TRBJ1-5,TRBD1,-,TGTGCCAGCAGTGTACAGGGGGGCAATCAGCCCCAGCATTTT,CASSVQGGNQPQHF
TRBV4-1,TRBJ2-7,TRBD1,-,TGCGCCAGCAGCCAAAGCAGCGGGACAGGGGTATCCTACGAGCAGTACTTC,CASSQSSGTGVSYEQYF
TRBV7-9,TRBJ1-2,TRBD1,-,TGTGCCAGCAGCACCAGAGGACAGGGCTATGGCTACACCTTC,CASSTRGQGYGYTF
TRBV11-2,TRBJ1-1,-,-,TGTGCCAGCAGCGTATTAGGGGAGGGGAGAGGCCCTGAAGCTTTCTTT,CASSVLGEGRGPEAFF
TRBV5-5,TRBJ2-1,-,-,TGTGCCAGCAGGGGGCAGGGGAACTCCTACAATGAGCAGTTCTTC,CASRGQGNSYNEQFF
TRBV15,TRBJ2-7,-,-,TGTGCCACCAGCAGAGTGGAGGGATCCTACGAGCAGTACTTC,CATSRVEGSYEQYF
TRBV7-3,TRBJ2-2,TRBD1,-,TGTGCCAGCAGCTTATGGACCACAGGGGTTCAAACCGGGGAGCTGTTTTTT,CASSLWTTGVQTGELFF
TRBV25-1,TRBJ1-6,-,-,TGTGCCAGCAGTCACACCGGGGTGGGATCACCCCTCCACTTT,CASSHTGVGSPLHF
TRBV19,TRBJ2-3,TRBD1,once,TGTGCCATAGGGACAGGGAGGACAGATACGCAGTATTTT,CAIGTGRTDTQYF
TRBV7-9,TRBJ1-1,-,-,TGTGCCAGCAGCACACAGGGATGGGACACTGAAGCTTTCTTT,CASSTQGWDTEAFF
TRBV30,TRBJ1-1,-,-,TGTGCCTGGACCCCCCGGGGGAGGGGCACTGAAGCTTTCTTT,CAWTPRGRGTEAFF
TRBV18,TRBJ1-2,TRBD1,-,TGTGCCAGCTCACCAGCGATGACAGGGGGCGCGAGTAACTATGGCTACACCTTC,CASSPAMTGGASNYGYTF
TRBV7-9,TRBJ2-4,TRBD2,-,TGTGCCAGCAGCTTAGCGCAAGCGGGGATAAGCTTCTTC,CASSLAQAGISFF
TRBV4-1,TRBJ1-2,-,-,TGCGCCAGCAGCCAAGACCCACCCCAGGAAGACTATGGCTACACCTTC,CASSQDPPQEDYGYTF
TRBV30,TRBJ1-5,TRBD1,-,TGTGCCGGGACAGGGCATCAGCCCCAGCATTTT,CAGTGHQPQHF
TRBV12-5,TRBJ2-1,TRBD1,-,TGTGCTAGTGGTTTGCTTGGGGGACAGTTAAACAATGAGCAGTTCTTC,CASGLLGGQLNNEQFF
TRBV7-9,TRBJ2-1,-,-,TGTGCCAGCAGAATACAAAGTCCCTACAATGAGCAGTTCTTC,CASRIQSPYNEQFF
TRBV6-5,TRBJ1-6,-,-,TGTGCCAGCAGTTATGGGGGCAATAATTCACCCCTCCACTTT,CASSYGGNNSPLHF
TRBV18,TRBJ1-6,TRBD1,once,TGTGCCAGCTCACCACAGGACAGGGCGAATTCACCCCTCCACTTT,CASSPQDRANSPLHF
TRBV18,TRBJ2-5,-,-,TGTGCCAGCTCACCAGTGACAGGGAGGGAGACCCAGTACTTC,CASSPVTGRETQYF
TRBV28,TRBJ1-1,TRBD1,-,TGTGCCAGCAGAGGACAGGGGTGGACTGAAGCTTTCTTT,CASRGQGWTEAFF
TRBV3-1/TRBV3-2,TRBJ2-6,-,-,TGTGCCAGCAGCCAAGATGGGCCTGGGGCCAACGTCCTGACTTTC,CASSQDGPGANVLTF